This T cell receptor (beta chain) was sequenced for a study of blood T cell repertoires in COVID-19. Study background: Samples representing acute and convalescent COVID-19 were sourced from the United States, Italy and Spain. Nucleic acid was either cDNA or gDNA, and it came from T cells, B-cell-depleted T cells, or PBMCs.

In the original processing: By means of reference gene primer amplification, nucleated cell counts were estimated. Repertoires were generated with immunoSEQ multiplex PCR, while TCRdb's copy carries only in-frame clones and drops some. That table supplies the V and J calls and clone size; D and trimming were determined from the DNA. The data hold fewer than 200,000 clones, with more than 70% observed a single time. J was trimmed by 7 bases and V by 4 bases; bases with no gene match: 14. The CDR3 contains 19 residues. Per germline, CDR1 MDHEN and CDR2 SYDVKM. Sequencing was carried out using peripheral blood. V usage is TRBV28 and J usage is TRBJ1-6; 12 nucleotides align to TRBD1. The sequence was obtained from a man between 35 and 55 years old with active or convalescent COVID-19. The CDR3 DNA reads TGTGCCAGCAGTTCCGAGCGGGACAGGGGGCTCCGGGGGAATTCACCCCTCCACTTT. This sequence encodes CASSSERDRGLRGNSPLHF.